This T cell receptor beta chain comes out of a study of blood T cells in healthy people across ages. This clonotype was recorded only once. A second PCR of 7 to 11 cycles used a sample-barcoded 5' primer and a J-beta primer mix. TCRdb passed the 5' RACE reads through MiXCR, listing each CDR3 protein once. The data contain over a million distinct CDR3 sequences, 35% to 45% of them seen just once; the ten biggest clones take up more than 4%. CDR3 length: 15 residues. Germline CDR1 and CDR2: SGHRS and YFSETQ. V lost 2 bases to trimming and J lost 6 bases, with 17 bases between them. The sequenced material came from blood. This chain joins TRBV5-1 and TRBJ1-1; D is ambiguous. This receptor was taken from a woman aged 18-29 years in good health. The CDR3 nucleotides are TGCGCCAGCAGCTTAGACCGGGGTCGTCCCCCTGAAGCTTTCTTT. This encodes CASSLDRGRPPEAFF.